This T cell receptor (beta chain) was identified during a study of blood T cells in healthy people across ages (dated by TCRdb to about 2015). For the study in its entirety: In model experiments, template switching captured roughly one uniquely barcoded TCR beta cDNA molecule for every two T cells. Using deep sequencing normalized with unique cDNA molecular identifiers, the study measured how TCR beta repertoire diversity changes with age. Donors were grouped into four age groups: young (average roughly 15 years), middle-aged (39), aged (about 60) and long-lived (approximately 81). Donors of different ages were randomly distributed across sequencing lanes to avoid experimental bias. For two donors (one aged 18 to 29 and one aged 80 or older), the study analyzed two additional independent replicas of 1 million unique cDNA reads from the same blood draw. Overall study outcomes, separate from this receptor: A strong correlation was found between observed TCR beta diversity and the percentage of naive T cells measured by flow cytometry. The CMV infection status of donors was not known, potentially confounding age-related changes in expanded clonotypes. Because profiling used bulk unsorted PBMCs, naive and antigen-experienced compartments could not be compared conclusively. Estimates of total diversity based on one million sequenced T cells were considered lower bounds and underestimates. The long-lived group showed more naive CD4+ T cells, fewer expanded clones and increased TCR diversity than the aged group, suggesting age selection. As age increased, observed TCR beta diversity per million T cells dropped in a roughly linear way, and a significant reduction was already evident by age about 40.

The 40 or so donors, aged about 6 to 95 years, were systemically healthy Caucasian individuals from Russia. Approximately 11 milliliters of peripheral blood were drawn from each donor into EDTA-treated Vacutainer tubes. Ficoll-Paque density-gradient centrifugation was used to isolate PBMCs, with at least 7 million per sample. Total RNA was extracted from PBMCs with Trizol reagent, with at least 5 micrograms obtained per sample. The percentages of naive CD45RAhigh/CD27high T cells were determined by flow cytometry on a PBMC aliquot from every donor. In regard to this clonotype: This receptor's antigen is unknown. Per-base qualities were not stored, and no clone one base away is much larger.

The library was obtained by 5' RACE. Sequencing used an Illumina HiSeq 2500. A second PCR of roughly 6 to 11 cycles was run with a J-beta primer mix and a sample-barcoded 5' primer. Each TCR beta cDNA molecule received a unique molecular identifier from a template-switch 5' adaptor carrying 12 random nucleotides. Each sample yielded at least 3 million CDR3-containing paired-end reads. The Mint cDNA synthesis kit, primed by a TRBC-specific oligonucleotide, was used to synthesize first-strand cDNA from all RNA. Following uracil-DNA glycosylase treatment, all cDNA underwent a first 18-cycle PCR with the universal primers M1SS and BC2_uni_R. On the authors' methods: For normalization, 1 million high-quality reads were randomly selected from each sample, with every read carrying a distinct molecular identifier. Instead of being binned into consensus sequences, reads that shared molecular identifiers were thrown out. MiTCR, set to a Q25 quality threshold and the strictest error-elimination algorithm, was used for CDR3 identification, clonotype clustering and error correction. A nonparametric unseen species model with Euler transformation was used to estimate lower-bound total TCR beta diversity. TCRdb reprocessed the public reads (quality trimming at Q25 with fastp, clone calling with MiXCR) and kept in-frame beta chains. Entries are consolidated by CDR3 protein sequence, retaining the most common genes and DNA. TCRdb, not the original authors, processed these V and J calls. For this sample the table gives 1,100,000 or so distinct CDR3 sequences, of which 45% were detected only once. The ten biggest clones cover 15% to 20% of the sample.

The germline V gene encodes CDR1 SGHKS and CDR2 YYEKEE (reference sequence). The CDR3 measures 15 amino acids from cysteine to phenylalanine. Only the CDR3 DNA is retained, 45 bases long and in frame from the first base. V and J are trimmed by 0 bases and 2 bases, and the gene matches miss 0 bases of the junction. Sequences were obtained from blood. The V and J segments used are TRBV5-5 and TRBJ2-7; 12 bases in between match TRBD1. The source of this sequence is an older woman in good health. The nucleotide sequence reads as follows: TGTGCCAGCAGCTTGGGGGACAGGGGGCCCTACGAGCAGTACTTC. Translation gives CASSLGDRGPYEQYF. The full variable domain, with segments outside the CDR3 supplied by the reference TRBV5-5 and TRBJ2-7 proteins, appears as DAGVTQSPTHLIKTRGQQVTLRCSPISGHKSVSWYQQVLGQGPQFIFQYYEKEERGRGNFPDRFSARQFPNYSSELNVNALLLGDSALYLCASSLGDRGPYEQYFGPGTRLTVT.